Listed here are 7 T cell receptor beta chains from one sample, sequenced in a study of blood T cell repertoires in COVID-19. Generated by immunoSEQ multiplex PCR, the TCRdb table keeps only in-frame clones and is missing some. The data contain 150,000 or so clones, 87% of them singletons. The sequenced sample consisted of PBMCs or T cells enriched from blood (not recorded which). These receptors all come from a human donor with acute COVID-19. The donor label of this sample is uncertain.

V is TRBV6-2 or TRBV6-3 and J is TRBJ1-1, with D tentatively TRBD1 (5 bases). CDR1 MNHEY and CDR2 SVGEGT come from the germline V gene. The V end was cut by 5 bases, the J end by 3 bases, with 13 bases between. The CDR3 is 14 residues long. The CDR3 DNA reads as TGTGCCAGCAGTCTCCGACAGAGCTACACTGAAGCTTTCTTT. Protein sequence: CASSLRQSYTEAFF.

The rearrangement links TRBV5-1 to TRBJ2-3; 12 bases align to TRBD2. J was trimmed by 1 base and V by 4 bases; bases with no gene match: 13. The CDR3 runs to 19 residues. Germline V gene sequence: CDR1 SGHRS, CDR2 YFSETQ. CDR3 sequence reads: CASSPRSSGGAFGTDTQYF. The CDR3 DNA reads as TGCGCCAGCAGCCCACGATCTAGCGGGGGGGCCTTCGGCACAGATACGCAGTATTTT.

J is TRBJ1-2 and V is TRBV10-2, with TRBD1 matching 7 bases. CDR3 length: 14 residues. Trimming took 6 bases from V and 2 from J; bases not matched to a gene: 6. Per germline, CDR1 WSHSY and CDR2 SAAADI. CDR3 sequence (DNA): TGCGCCAGCAGAGAACAGGGGAGAAACTATGGCTACACCTTC. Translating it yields CASREQGRNYGYTF.

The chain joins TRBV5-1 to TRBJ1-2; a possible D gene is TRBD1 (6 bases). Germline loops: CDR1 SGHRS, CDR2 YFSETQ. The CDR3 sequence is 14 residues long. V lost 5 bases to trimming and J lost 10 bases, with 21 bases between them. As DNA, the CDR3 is TGCGCCAGCAGTCGCGACGGGGGGCGCGGTTTCTACACCTTC. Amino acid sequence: CASSRDGGRGFYTF. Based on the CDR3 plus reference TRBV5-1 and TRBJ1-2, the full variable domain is KAGVTQTPRYLIKTRGQQVTLSCSPISGHRSVSWYQQTPGQGLQFLFEYFSETQRNKGNFPGRFSGRQFSNSRSEMNVSTLELGDSALYLCASSRDGGRGFYTFGSGTRLTVV.

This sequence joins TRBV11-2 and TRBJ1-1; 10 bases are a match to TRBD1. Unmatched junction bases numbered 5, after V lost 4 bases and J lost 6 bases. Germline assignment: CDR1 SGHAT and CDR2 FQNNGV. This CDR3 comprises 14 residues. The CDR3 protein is CASSSGQGIAEAFF. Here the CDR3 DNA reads TGTGCCAGCAGCTCGGGACAGGGGATCGCTGAAGCTTTCTTT.

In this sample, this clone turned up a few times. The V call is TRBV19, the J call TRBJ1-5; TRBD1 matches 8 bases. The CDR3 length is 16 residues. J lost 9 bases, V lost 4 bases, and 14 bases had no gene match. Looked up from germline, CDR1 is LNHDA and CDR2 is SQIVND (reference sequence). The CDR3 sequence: CASSREIQGASRPQHF. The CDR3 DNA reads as TGTGCCAGTAGTAGGGAAATTCAGGGGGCCTCACGGCCCCAGCATTTT.

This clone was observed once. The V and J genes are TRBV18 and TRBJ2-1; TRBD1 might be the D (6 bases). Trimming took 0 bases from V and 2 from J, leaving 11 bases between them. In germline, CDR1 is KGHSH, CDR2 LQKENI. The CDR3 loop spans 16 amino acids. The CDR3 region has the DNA TGTGCCAGCTCACCACCGGGACACACTACCTACAATGAGCAGTTCTTC. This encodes CASSPPGHTTYNEQFF. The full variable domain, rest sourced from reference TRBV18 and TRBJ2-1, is NAGVMQNPRHLVRRRGQEARLRCSPMKGHSHVYWYRQLPEEGLKFMVYLQKENIIDESGMPKERFSAEFPKEGPSILRIQQVVRGDSAAYFCASSPPGHTTYNEQFFGPGTRLTVL.